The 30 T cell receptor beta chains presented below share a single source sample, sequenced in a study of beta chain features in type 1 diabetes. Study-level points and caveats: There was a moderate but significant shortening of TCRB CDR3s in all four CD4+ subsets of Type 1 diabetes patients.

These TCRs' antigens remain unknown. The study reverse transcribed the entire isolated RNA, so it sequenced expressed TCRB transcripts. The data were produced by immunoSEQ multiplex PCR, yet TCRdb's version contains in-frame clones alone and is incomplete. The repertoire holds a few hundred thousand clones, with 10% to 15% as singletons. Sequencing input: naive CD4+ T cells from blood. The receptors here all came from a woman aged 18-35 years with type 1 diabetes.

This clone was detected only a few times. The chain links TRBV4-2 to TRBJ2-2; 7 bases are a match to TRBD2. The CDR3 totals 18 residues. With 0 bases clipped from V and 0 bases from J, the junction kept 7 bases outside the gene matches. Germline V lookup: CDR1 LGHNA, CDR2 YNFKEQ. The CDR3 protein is CASSQDLPSGPNTGELFF. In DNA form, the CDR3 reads TGTGCCAGCAGCCAAGATCTCCCTAGCGGTCCGAACACCGGGGAGCTGTTTTTT.

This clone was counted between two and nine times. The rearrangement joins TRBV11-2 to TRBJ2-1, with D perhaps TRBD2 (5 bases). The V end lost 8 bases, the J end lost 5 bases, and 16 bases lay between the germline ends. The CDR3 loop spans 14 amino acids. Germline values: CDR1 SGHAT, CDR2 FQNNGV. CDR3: CASGGGSTNNEQFF. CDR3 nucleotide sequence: TGTGCCAGCGGCGGAGGATCTACGAACAATGAGCAGTTCTTC.

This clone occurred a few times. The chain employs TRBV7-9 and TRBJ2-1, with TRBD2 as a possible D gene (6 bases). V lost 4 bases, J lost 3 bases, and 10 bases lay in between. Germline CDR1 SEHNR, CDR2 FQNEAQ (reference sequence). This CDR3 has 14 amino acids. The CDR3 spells CASSWGGHYNEQFF. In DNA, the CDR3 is TGTGCCAGCAGCTGGGGAGGTCACTACAATGAGCAGTTCTTC.

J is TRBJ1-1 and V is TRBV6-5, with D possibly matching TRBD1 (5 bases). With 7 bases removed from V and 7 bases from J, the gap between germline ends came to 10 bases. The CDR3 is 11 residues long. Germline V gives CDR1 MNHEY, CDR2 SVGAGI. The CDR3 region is CASKGLVEAFF. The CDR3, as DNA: TGTGCCAGCAAGGGACTCGTTGAAGCTTTCTTT.

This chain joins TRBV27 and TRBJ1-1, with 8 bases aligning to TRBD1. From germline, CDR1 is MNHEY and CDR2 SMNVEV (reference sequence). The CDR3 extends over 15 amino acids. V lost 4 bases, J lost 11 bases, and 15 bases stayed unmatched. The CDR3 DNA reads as TGTGCCAGCAGTTCCCCAACCGGGACAGGATCCCGGGCTTTCTTT. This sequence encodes CASSSPTGTGSRAFF.

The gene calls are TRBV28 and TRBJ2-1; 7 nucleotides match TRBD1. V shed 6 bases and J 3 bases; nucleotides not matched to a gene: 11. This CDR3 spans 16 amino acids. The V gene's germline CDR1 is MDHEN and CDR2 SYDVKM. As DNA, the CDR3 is TGTGCCAGCAGCCTCATCCGGGACAGCGGCTACAATGAGCAGTTCTTC. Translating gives CASSLIRDSGYNEQFF.

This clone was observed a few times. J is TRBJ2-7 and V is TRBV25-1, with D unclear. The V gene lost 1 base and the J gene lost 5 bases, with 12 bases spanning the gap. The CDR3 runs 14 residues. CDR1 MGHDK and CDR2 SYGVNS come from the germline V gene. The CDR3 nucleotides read TGTGCCAGCAGTGAATTGTATCGAAGAGACGAGCAGTACTTC. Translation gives CASSELYRRDEQYF.

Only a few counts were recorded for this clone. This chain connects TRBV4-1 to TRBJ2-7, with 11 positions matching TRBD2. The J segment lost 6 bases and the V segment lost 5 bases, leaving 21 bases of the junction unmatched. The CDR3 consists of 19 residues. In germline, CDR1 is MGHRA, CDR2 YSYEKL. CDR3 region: CASSSRRRLAGGPESEQYF. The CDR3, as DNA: TGCGCCAGCAGCTCTCGCAGGAGGCTAGCGGGGGGCCCTGAAAGCGAGCAGTACTTC.

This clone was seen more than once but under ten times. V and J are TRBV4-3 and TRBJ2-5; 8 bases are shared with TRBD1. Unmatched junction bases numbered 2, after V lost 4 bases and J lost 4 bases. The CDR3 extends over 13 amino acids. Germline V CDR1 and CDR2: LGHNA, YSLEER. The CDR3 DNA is TGCGCCAGCAGCCGAGACAGGGGAGAGACCCAGTACTTC. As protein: CASSRDRGETQYF.

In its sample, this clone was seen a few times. The CDR3, as DNA: TGTGCCAGCAGTTTTCGGTCGTCTGAGCAGTTCTTC. It is translated as CASSFRSSEQFF. The chain has TRBV28 and TRBJ2-1, with D hard to call. CDR3 length equals 12 residues. Germline assignment: CDR1 MDHEN and CDR2 SYDVKM. Trimming cost V 3 bases and J 9 bases, with 9 bases left between them.

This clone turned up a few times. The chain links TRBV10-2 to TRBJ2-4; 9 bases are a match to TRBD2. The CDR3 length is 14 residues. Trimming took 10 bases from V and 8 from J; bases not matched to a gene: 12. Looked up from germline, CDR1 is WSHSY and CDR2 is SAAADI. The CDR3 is CATRAGGRGDIQYF. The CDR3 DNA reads TGCGCCACCCGAGCGGGGGGCCGAGGGGACATTCAGTACTTC.

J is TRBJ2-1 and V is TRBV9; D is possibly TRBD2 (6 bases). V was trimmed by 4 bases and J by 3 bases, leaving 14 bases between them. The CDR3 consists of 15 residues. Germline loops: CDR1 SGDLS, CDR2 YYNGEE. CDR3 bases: TGTGCCAGCAGCATAAGTAGCGGTCGCTACAATGAGCAGTTCTTC. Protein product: CASSISSGRYNEQFF.

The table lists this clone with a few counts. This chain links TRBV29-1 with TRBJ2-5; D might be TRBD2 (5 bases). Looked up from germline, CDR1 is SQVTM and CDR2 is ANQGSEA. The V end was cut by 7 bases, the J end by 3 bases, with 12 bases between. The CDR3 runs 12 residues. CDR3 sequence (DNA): TGCAGCGCTCGGACTGCAAAAGAGACCCAGTACTTC. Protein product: CSARTAKETQYF.

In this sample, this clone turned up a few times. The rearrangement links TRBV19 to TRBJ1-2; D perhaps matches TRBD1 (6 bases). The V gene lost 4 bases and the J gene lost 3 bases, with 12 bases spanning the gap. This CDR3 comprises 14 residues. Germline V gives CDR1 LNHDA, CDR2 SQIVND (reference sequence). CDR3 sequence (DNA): TGTGCCAGTAGTACGCCGGGACACTACTATGGCTACACCTTC. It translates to CASSTPGHYYGYTF. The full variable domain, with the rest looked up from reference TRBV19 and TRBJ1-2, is DGGITQSPKYLFRKEGQNVTLSCEQNLNHDAMYWYRQDPGQGLRLIYYSQIVNDFQKGDIAEGYSVSREKKESFPLTVTSAQKNPTAFYLCASSTPGHYYGYTFGSGTRLTVV.

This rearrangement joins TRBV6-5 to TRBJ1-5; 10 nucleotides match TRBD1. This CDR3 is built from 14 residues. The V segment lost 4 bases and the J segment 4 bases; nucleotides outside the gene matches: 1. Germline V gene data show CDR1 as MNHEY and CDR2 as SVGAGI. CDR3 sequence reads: CASSSDRGNQPQHF. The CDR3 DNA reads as TGTGCCAGCAGTTCGGACAGGGGGAATCAGCCCCAGCATTTT.

In nucleotides, the CDR3 is TGTGCCAGCAGCCAAGGGACTGATACAACTAATGAAAAACTGTTTTTT. Translation gives CASSQGTDTTNEKLFF. The rearrangement links TRBV7-9 to TRBJ1-4; D possibly corresponds to TRBD1 (5 bases). The CDR3 spans 16 residues. Germline CDR1 reads SEHNR; CDR2 reads FQNEAQ (reference sequence). V lost 5 bases and J lost 0, with 13 bases in between.

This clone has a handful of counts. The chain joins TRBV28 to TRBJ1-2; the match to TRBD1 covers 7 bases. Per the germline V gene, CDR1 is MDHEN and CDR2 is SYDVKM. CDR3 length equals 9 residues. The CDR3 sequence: CGDSYGYTF. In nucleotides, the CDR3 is TGTGGGGACAGCTATGGCTACACCTTC.

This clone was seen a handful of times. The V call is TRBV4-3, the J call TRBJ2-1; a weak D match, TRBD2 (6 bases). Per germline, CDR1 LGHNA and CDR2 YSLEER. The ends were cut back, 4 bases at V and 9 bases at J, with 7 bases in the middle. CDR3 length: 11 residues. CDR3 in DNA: TGCGCCAGCAGCCTCGGGAGTGAGCAGTTCTTC. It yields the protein CASSLGSEQFF.

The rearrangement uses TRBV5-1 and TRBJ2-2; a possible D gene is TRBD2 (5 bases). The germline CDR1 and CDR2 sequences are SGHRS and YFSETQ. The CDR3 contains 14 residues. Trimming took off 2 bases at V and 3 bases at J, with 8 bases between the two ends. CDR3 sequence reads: CASSFPADTGELFF. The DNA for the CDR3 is TGCGCCAGCAGCTTCCCAGCGGACACCGGGGAGCTGTTTTTT.

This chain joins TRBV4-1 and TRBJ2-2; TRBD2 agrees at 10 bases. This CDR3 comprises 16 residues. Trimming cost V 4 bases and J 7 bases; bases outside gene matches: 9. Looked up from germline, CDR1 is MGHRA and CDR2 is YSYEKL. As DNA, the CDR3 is TGCGCCAGCAGCCCAAGGGGGCTAGCGGGAGTCGGGGAGCTGTTTTTT. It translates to CASSPRGLAGVGELFF.

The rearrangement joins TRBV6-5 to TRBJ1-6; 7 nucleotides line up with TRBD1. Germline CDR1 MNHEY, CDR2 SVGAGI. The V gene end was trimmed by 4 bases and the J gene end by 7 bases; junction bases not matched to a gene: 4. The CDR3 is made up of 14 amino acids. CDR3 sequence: CASSLQGNNSPLHF. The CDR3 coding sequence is TGTGCCAGCAGTTTACAGGGGAACAATTCACCCCTCCACTTT.

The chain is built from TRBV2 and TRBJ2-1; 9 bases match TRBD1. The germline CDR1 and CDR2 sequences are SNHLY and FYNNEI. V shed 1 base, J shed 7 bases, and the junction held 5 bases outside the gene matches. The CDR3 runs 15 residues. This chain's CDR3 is CASSEEGTGRNEQFF. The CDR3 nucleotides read TGTGCCAGCAGTGAAGAGGGGACAGGGAGGAATGAGCAGTTCTTC.

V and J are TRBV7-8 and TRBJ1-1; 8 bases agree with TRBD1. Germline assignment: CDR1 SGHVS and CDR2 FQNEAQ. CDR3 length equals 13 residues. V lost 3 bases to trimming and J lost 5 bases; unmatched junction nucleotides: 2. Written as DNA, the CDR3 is TGTGCCAGCAGCTTTGGACAGGGTACTGAAGCTTTCTTT. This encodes CASSFGQGTEAFF. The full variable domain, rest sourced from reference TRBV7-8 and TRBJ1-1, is GAGVSQSPRYKVAKRGQDVALRCDPISGHVSLFWYQQALGQGPEFLTYFQNEAQLDKSGLPSDRFFAERPEGSVSTLKIQRTQQEDSAVYLCASSFGQGTEAFFGQGTRLTVV.

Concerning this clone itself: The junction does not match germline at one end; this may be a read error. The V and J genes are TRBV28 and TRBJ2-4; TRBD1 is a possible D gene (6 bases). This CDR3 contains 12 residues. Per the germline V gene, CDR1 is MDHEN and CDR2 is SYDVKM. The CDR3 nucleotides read TGTGCCAGCAGTTTATTAGGGTCTCCAGGGGACTTC. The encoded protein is CASSLLGSPGDF.

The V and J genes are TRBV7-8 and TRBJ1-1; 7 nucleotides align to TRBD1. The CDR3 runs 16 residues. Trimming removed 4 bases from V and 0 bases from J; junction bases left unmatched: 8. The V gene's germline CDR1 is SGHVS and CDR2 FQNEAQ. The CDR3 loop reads CASSSSPTGMNTEAFF. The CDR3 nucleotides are TGTGCCAGCAGCTCCTCCCCGACAGGGATGAACACTGAAGCTTTCTTT.

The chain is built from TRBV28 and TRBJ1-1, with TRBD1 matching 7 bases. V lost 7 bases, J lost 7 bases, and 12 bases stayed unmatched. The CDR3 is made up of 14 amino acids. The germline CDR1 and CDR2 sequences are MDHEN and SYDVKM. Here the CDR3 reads CASNVRQGWSEAFF. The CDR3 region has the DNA TGTGCCAGCAACGTCCGACAGGGCTGGAGTGAAGCTTTCTTT.

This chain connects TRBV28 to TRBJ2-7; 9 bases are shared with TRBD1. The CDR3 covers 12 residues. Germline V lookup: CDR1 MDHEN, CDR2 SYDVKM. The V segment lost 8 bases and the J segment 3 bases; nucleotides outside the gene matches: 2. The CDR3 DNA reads TGTGCCAGCGAGGGACAGGGCTACGAGCAGTACTTC. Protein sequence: CASEGQGYEQYF.

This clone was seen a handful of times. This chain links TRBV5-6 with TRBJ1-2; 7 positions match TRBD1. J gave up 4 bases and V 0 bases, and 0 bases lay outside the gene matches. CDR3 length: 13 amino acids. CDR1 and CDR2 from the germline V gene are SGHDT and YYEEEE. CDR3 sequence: CASSLGTGYGYTF. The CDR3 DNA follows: TGTGCCAGCAGCTTGGGGACAGGCTATGGCTACACCTTC. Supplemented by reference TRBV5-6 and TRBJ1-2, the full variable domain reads DAGVTQSPTHLIKTRGQQVTLRCSPKSGHDTVSWYQQALGQGPQFIFQYYEEEERQRGNFPDRFSGHQFPNYSSELNVNALLLGDSALYLCASSLGTGYGYTFGSGTRLTVV.

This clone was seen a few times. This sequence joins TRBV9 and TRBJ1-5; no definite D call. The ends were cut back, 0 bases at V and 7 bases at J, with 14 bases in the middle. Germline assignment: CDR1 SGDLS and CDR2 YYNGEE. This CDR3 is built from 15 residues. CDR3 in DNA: TGTGCCAGCAGCGTAGGAGGGATCGGAGGACAGCCCCAGCATTTT. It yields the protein CASSVGGIGGQPQHF. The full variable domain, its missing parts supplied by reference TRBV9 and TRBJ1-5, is DSGVTQTPKHLITATGQRVTLRCSPRSGDLSVYWYQQSLDQGLQFLIQYYNGEERAKGNILERFSAQQFPDLHSELNLSSLELGDSALYFCASSVGGIGGQPQHFGDGTRLSIL.

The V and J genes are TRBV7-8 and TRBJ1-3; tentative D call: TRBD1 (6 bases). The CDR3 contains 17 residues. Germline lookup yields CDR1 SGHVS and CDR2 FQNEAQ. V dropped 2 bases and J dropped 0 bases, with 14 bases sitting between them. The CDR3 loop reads CASSLTVYRDSGNTIYF. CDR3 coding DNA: TGTGCCAGCAGCTTAACCGTTTACAGGGACTCTGGAAACACCATATATTTT.